This T cell receptor (beta chain) came from a study of cytomegalovirus exposure and HLA in healthy donors. Study-wide results and limits: Researchers counted roughly 150 TCR beta chains as cytomegalovirus-associated.

The PCR employed 60 Vbeta primers together with 13 Jbeta primers. Data came from immunoSEQ multiplex PCR; TCRdb stores just in-frame clones and leaves some out. The repertoire consists of approximately 150,000 clones, with almost 80% occurring once and the leading ten covering roughly 1.3%. With respect to this clone: Its antigen is currently unknown.

The material sequenced was PBMCs. This TCR was sampled from a woman between 50 and 59 years old in good health and CMV-seronegative.

The CDR3 loop reads CASLKRAGDYRSGANVLTF. The CDR3 nucleotides are TGTGCCAGCCTAAAAAGGGCGGGAGACTACCGCTCTGGGGCCAACGTCCTGACTTTC. The chain recombines TRBV19 with TRBJ2-6, with 7 bases identical to TRBD2. The CDR3 extends over 19 amino acids. Looked up from germline, CDR1 is LNHDA and CDR2 is SQIVND (reference sequence). The V segment lost 9 bases and the J segment 0 bases; nucleotides outside the gene matches: 17.